This T cell receptor (beta chain) stems from a study of CD8+ T cells in alopecia areata. The overall study: Percentage of affected scalp area was the basis on which treated patients' severity was scored.

TCR sequencing used cDNA made by reverse transcription of extracted RNA. The method was immunoSEQ multiplex PCR; TCRdb's version includes in-frame clones alone and lacks a portion of them. This table has roughly 200,000 clones, less than 50% appearing once. Germline V CDR1 and CDR2: SGHRS, YFSETQ. This CDR3 is 16 amino acids long. With V trimmed by 1 base and J by 5 bases, 2 bases remained unmatched. Treatment described: oral pan-JAK inhibitor, 5-10 mg twice daily. The V call is TRBV5-1, the J call TRBJ2-2; TRBD2 aligns across 13 bases. The sequence came from a human donor with alopecia areata. Material: CD4+ T cells sorted from blood, obtained at approximately week 36, from a patient treated with tofacitinib. The CDR3 region is CASSLTSGRATGELFF. CDR3 sequence (DNA): TGCGCCAGCAGCTTGACTAGCGGGAGGGCAACCGGGGAGCTGTTTTTT. The entire variable domain, with the rest obtained from reference TRBV5-1 and TRBJ2-2, is as follows: KAGVTQTPRYLIKTRGQQVTLSCSPISGHRSVSWYQQTPGQGLQFLFEYFSETQRNKGNFPGRFSGRQFSNSRSEMNVSTLELGDSALYLCASSLTSGRATGELFFGEGSRLTVL.